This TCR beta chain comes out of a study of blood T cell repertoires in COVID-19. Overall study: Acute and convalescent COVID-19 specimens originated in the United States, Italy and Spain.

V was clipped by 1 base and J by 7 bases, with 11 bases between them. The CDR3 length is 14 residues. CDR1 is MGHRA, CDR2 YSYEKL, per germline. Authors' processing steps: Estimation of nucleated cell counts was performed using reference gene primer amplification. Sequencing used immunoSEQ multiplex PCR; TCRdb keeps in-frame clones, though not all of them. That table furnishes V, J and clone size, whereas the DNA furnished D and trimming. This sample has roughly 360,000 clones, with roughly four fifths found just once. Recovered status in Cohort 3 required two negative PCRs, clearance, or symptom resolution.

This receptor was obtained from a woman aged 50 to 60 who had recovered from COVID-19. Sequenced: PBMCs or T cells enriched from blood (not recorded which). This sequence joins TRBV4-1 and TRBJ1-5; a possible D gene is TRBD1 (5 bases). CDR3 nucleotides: TGCGCCAGCAGCCAAGTGGGACTTATCCAGCCCCAGCATTTT. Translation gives CASSQVGLIQPQHF.